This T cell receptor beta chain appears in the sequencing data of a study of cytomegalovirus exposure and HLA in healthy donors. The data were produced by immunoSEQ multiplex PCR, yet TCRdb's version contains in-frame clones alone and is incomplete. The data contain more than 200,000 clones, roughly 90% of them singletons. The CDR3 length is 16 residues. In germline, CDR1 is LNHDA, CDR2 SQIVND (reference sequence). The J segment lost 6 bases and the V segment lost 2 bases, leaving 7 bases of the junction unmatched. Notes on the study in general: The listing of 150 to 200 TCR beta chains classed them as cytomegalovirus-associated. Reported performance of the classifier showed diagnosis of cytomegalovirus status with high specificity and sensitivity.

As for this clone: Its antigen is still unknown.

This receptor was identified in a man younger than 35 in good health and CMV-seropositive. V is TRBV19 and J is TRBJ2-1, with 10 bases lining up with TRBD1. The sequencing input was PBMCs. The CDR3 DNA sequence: TGTGCCAGTAGTATATGGGTGGACAGGGGGATCAATGAGCAGTTCTTC. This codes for CASSIWVDRGINEQFF.